This record looks at one TCR beta chain sequence and its context. Trimming took off 0 bases at V and 0 bases at J, with 9 bases between the two ends. CDR3 length equals 15 residues. Germline V gene data show CDR1 as GTSNPN and CDR2 as SVGIG (reference sequence). Clones were sequenced by immunoSEQ multiplex PCR, and TCRdb holds only the in-frame ones, with some missing. The sample holds 85,000 to 100,000 clones, around 94% seen once. The data derive from a study of T cell changes during pregnancy in multiple sclerosis. The chain recombines TRBV30 with TRBJ1-5; D not certain. The TCR sequence derives from a female donor with multiple sclerosis, enrolled in a pregnancy study. Here the sequenced sample was peripheral blood, taken after pregnancy. In DNA, the CDR3 is TGTGCCTGGAGTGTCGCAGGCCTTAGCAATCAGCCCCAGCATTTT. Protein sequence: CAWSVAGLSNQPQHF.